This T cell receptor beta chain is drawn from a study of technical replicates of blood from several donors. This table comes from immunoSEQ multiplex PCR, and its TCRdb copy is limited to in-frame clones, with some not included. The sample includes about 73,000 clones, 93% seen only once; the top ten take 0.25% to 0.3%. V lost 3 bases and J 6 bases, leaving 6 bases between the germline ends. The CDR3 extends over 12 amino acids. Germline loops: CDR1 MDHEN, CDR2 SYDVKM. The V gene is TRBV28, the J gene TRBJ1-5; D ambiguous. The sequenced material came from T cells isolated from PBMCs. The receptor was derived from a human donor in good health. The CDR3 nucleotides read TGTGCCAGCAGTTTCTGGGCTCAGCCCCAGCATTTT. This translates into CASSFWAQPQHF.